Shown below are 7 T cell receptor beta chains from a single sample sequenced in a study of early stage breast cancer tumors. Measured with immunoSEQ multiplex PCR; TCRdb has only the in-frame clones, and not every one. The data show 10,000 or so clones, over 70% seen once. Source material: normal breast tissue next to the tumor. Receptor source: a person aged 35-55 years with breast cancer.

This chain links TRBV5-1 with TRBJ2-3; 7 bases fit TRBD1. After removal of 0 bases from V and 0 bases from J, the junction contained 1 base not matched to a gene. Germline V gives CDR1 SGHRS, CDR2 YFSETQ. The CDR3 extends over 15 amino acids. CDR3 sequence reads: CASSLGRGSTDTQYF. The CDR3 DNA sequence: TGCGCCAGCAGCTTGGGCAGGGGGAGCACAGATACGCAGTATTTT.

The chain recombines TRBV14 with TRBJ2-1; 7 nucleotides agree with TRBD1. The CDR3 has 15 residues. The germline V gene encodes CDR1 SGHDN and CDR2 FVKESK. Germline trimming cut 4 bases from V and 9 bases from J; bases unmatched to any gene: 12. For the CDR3, the DNA is TGTGCCAGCAGCCTCGACAGGGTACGAAATGGTGAGCAGTTCTTC. Protein: CASSLDRVRNGEQFF.

The chain recombines TRBV7-2 with TRBJ2-1; weak D call: TRBD2 (6 bases). Trimming cost V 4 bases and J 4 bases, with 11 bases left between them. Looked up from germline, CDR1 is SGHTA and CDR2 is FQGNSA. This CDR3 region has 14 residues. CDR3: CASSSRERYNEQFF. The CDR3 DNA sequence: TGTGCCAGCAGCTCCCGGGAGCGGTACAATGAGCAGTTCTTC. The complete variable domain, with remaining parts taken from reference TRBV7-2 and TRBJ2-1, reads GAGVSQSPSNKVTEKGKDVELRCDPISGHTALYWYRQSLGQGLEFLIYFQGNSAPDKSGLPSDRFSAERTGGSVSTLTIQRTQQEDSAVYLCASSSRERYNEQFFGPGTRLTVL.

The chain couples TRBV11-2 to TRBJ1-1; D remains ambiguous. Germline lookup yields CDR1 SGHAT and CDR2 FQNNGV. The CDR3 runs 14 residues. The V end was cut by 4 bases, the J end by 3 bases, with 12 bases between. The CDR3 loop is CASSSLGGDTEAFF. The CDR3 DNA reads as TGTGCCAGCAGCTCTCTAGGCGGAGACACTGAAGCTTTCTTT. Using reference TRBV11-2 and TRBJ1-1 for the parts outside the CDR3, the full variable domain is EAGVAQSPRYKIIEKRQSVAFWCNPISGHATLYWYQQILGQGPKLLIQFQNNGVVDDSQLPKDRFSAERLKGVDSTLKIQPAKLEDSAVYLCASSSLGGDTEAFFGQGTRLTVV.

The rearrangement joins TRBV6-5 to TRBJ2-1; 7 nucleotides agree with TRBD2. With V trimmed by 4 bases and J by 0 bases, 6 bases remained unmatched. This CDR3 region has 16 residues. Germline V gene sequence: CDR1 MNHEY, CDR2 SVGAGI. CDR3 region: CASSSRAGNSYNEQFF. CDR3 DNA sequence: TGTGCCAGCAGTTCTCGAGCGGGAAACTCCTACAATGAGCAGTTCTTC.

V is TRBV11-2 and J is TRBJ2-1; D uncertain. The germline CDR1 and CDR2 sequences are SGHAT and FQNNGV. The ends were cut back, 5 bases at V and 2 bases at J, with 16 bases in the middle. This CDR3 region has 16 residues. The CDR3 spells CASSPTLVFTYNEQFF. CDR3 nucleotides: TGTGCCAGCAGCCCGACCTTGGTATTTACCTACAATGAGCAGTTCTTC.

The chain recombines TRBV11-3 with TRBJ1-2, with 7 nucleotides matching TRBD1. The length of the CDR3 is 15 residues. V lost 5 bases, J lost 4 bases, and 10 bases stayed unmatched. CDR1 SGHNT and CDR2 YENEEA come from the germline V gene. The CDR3: CASSSFAGGGYGYTF. The CDR3 DNA reads as TGTGCCAGCAGCAGCTTCGCAGGGGGGGGCTATGGCTACACCTTC.